This is a list of T cell receptor beta chains from one sample in a study of OX40 agonist ivuxolimab in advanced cancers. Using immunoSEQ multiplex PCR, the repertoire was profiled, and TCRdb retains in-frame clones only, with some absent. The table has approximately 99,000 clones, 80% to 95% seen once. The specimen was CD4+ or CD8+ T cells sorted from blood, collected in a trial of the OX40 agonist ivuxolimab. These receptors all stem from an adult with an advanced solid tumor such as melanoma, head and neck, liver or kidney cancer. Both conserved end residues are part of each CDR3. D genes are given only for firm matches. Size values are once, few and many counts, or a class for expanded clones, and some rows have none.

D gene: NA
V gene: TRBV11-1
clone size: NA
J gene: TRBJ1-1
CDR3 DNA: TGTGCCAGCAGCTACAGGGCATTGAACACTGAAGCTTTCTTT
CDR3 protein: CASSYRALNTEAFF

D gene: NA
V gene: TRBV30
clone size: NA
J gene: TRBJ1-4
CDR3 DNA: TGTGCCTCCGCCCGGGCGGCTAATGAAAAACTGTTTTTT
CDR3 protein: CASARAANEKLFF

D gene: NA
V gene: TRBV10-1
clone size: NA
J gene: TRBJ2-3
CDR3 DNA: TGCGCCAGCAGTGAAGGGACACCCGCAGATACGCAGTATTTT
CDR3 protein: CASSEGTPADTQYF

D gene: TRBD2
V gene: TRBV11-3
clone size: NA
J gene: TRBJ2-5
CDR3 DNA: TGTGCCAGCAGCTCCGGCGGGACTAGGGCCACCCAGTACTTC
CDR3 protein: CASSSGGTRATQYF

D gene: TRBD1
V gene: TRBV5-1
clone size: NA
J gene: TRBJ2-4
CDR3 DNA: TGCGCCAGCAGCTATCTGACAGGGCAAAACATTCAGTACTTC
CDR3 protein: CASSYLTGQNIQYF

D gene: NA
V gene: TRBV30
clone size: few
J gene: TRBJ2-7
CDR3 DNA: TGTGCCTGTACGACCGGGAGCACCATTTACTCCTACGAGCAGTACTTC
CDR3 protein: CACTTGSTIYSYEQYF

D gene: TRBD1
V gene: TRBV30
clone size: NA
J gene: TRBJ1-2
CDR3 DNA: TGTGCCTGGAGGGCCGACAGGGTTAACTATGGCTACACCTTC
CDR3 protein: CAWRADRVNYGYTF

D gene: NA
V gene: TRBV6-1
clone size: NA
J gene: TRBJ2-3
CDR3 DNA: TGTGCCAGCACCCGAACGGGGACAGATACGCAGTATTTT
CDR3 protein: CASTRTGTDTQYF

D gene: NA
V gene: TRBV7-8
clone size: NA
J gene: TRBJ2-5
CDR3 DNA: TGTGCCAGCAGCTCTCCGGATCGGCAGGGAGAGACCCAGTACTTC
CDR3 protein: CASSSPDRQGETQYF

D gene: NA
V gene: TRBV30
clone size: NA
J gene: TRBJ1-3
CDR3 DNA: TGTGCCTGGAGTGTCGACATAGCCTCTGGAAACACCATATATTTT
CDR3 protein: CAWSVDIASGNTIYF

D gene: NA
V gene: TRBV5-1
clone size: NA
J gene: TRBJ2-2
CDR3 DNA: TGCGCCAGCAGCTTGGTAAGGGGCACCGGGGAGCTGTTTTTT
CDR3 protein: CASSLVRGTGELFF

D gene: TRBD1
V gene: TRBV6-1
clone size: NA
J gene: TRBJ2-3
CDR3 DNA: TGTGCCAGCAGTCGACAGGGTCCAGATACGCAGTATTTT
CDR3 protein: CASSRQGPDTQYF

D gene: NA
V gene: TRBV30
clone size: NA
J gene: TRBJ2-2
CDR3 DNA: TGTGCCTGGAGTATTCCGGGACAAGTTAACGGGGAGCTGTTTTTT
CDR3 protein: CAWSIPGQVNGELFF